This T cell receptor beta chain was recorded in a study of identical twins. The study's findings and limits: There was more out-of-frame TCR alpha sharing in monozygotic twins than models estimated.

CDR3 size: 15 residues. Germline assignment: CDR1 SGDLS and CDR2 YYNGEE. Unmatched junction bases numbered 10, after V lost 4 bases and J lost 4 bases. The table lists this clonotype with a few counts. Its target is unknown. Template switching, a step in the protocol, added a universal primer site, and cDNA carried unique molecular identifiers. TCRdb re-called the 5' RACE reads with MiXCR, one entry per CDR3 protein. The table records approximately 500,000 distinct CDR3 sequences, roughly 26% of them present only once. The sample was also reused in another study, on T cells expressing NK-cell markers. From that second work: Seven donors tested HCMV-seropositive and one tested seronegative among the eight sequenced.

The gene calls are TRBV9 and TRBJ2-5, with 7 bases matching TRBD1. The sequencing sample was made of CD4+ T cells sorted from blood. The sequence derives from a woman aged 18-29 years in good health. The CDR3 DNA is TGTGCCAGCAGCACCGGACAGGCTGGGGGAGAGACCCAGTACTTC. Encoded protein: CASSTGQAGGETQYF.